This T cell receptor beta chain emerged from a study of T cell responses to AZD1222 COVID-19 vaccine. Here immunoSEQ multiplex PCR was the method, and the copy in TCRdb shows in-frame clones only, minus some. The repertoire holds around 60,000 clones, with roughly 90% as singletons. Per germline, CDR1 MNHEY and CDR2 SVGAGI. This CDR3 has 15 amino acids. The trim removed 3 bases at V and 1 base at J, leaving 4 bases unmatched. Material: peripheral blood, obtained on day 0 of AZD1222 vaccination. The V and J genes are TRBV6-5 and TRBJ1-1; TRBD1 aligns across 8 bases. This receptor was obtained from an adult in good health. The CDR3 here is CASSYGDRGNTEAFF. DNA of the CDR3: TGTGCCAGCAGTTATGGTGACAGGGGGAACACTGAAGCTTTCTTT.